These 3 T cell receptor beta chains were all obtained from the same sample, sequenced in a study of T cell changes during pregnancy in multiple sclerosis (dated by TCRdb to the late 2010s). The library relied on the immunoSEQ multiplex PCR assay. Not all clones reach the TCRdb copy of this immuneACCESS table, which keeps in-frame sequences only. Checked studies attribute under half of the gap to unresolved V genes and leave the rest unexplained. This sample holds approximately 22,000 clones; 88% were observed only once. Of the sample, 0.74% is held by the ten largest clones. Sample: CD4+ T cells from peripheral blood mononuclear cells, taken in the first trimester of pregnancy. The receptors here all came from a female donor in good health, enrolled as a control in a pregnancy study.

The CDR3: CASSLGQWQETQYF. CDR3 nucleotide sequence: TGTGCCAGCAGTTTAGGGCAGTGGCAAGAGACCCAGTACTTC. The chain uses TRBV28 and TRBJ2-5, with D hard to call. Germline V gene data show CDR1 as MDHEN and CDR2 as SYDVKM. The CDR3 consists of 14 residues. V was clipped by 2 bases and J by 2 bases, with 9 bases between them.

The rearrangement uses TRBV19 and TRBJ2-5, with a possible D match to TRBD1 (5 bases). The length of the CDR3 is 16 residues. Germline V gene sequence: CDR1 LNHDA, CDR2 SQIVND (reference sequence). V was shortened by 3 bases and J by 2 bases, with 16 bases between the two germline ends. Here the CDR3 DNA reads TGTGCCAGTAGTATCCCCAATGGCCCAGGGCAAGAGACCCAGTACTTC. Translating gives CASSIPNGPGQETQYF.

The chain is built from TRBV19 and TRBJ2-7; maybe TRBD1 (5 bases). V was clipped by 10 bases and J by 1 base, with 14 bases between them. The CDR3 totals 13 residues. Germline loops: CDR1 LNHDA, CDR2 SQIVND (reference sequence). CDR3 bases: TGTGCCACCCAGGGCAGGGCTTCCTACGAGCAGTACTTC. Amino acid sequence: CATQGRASYEQYF.